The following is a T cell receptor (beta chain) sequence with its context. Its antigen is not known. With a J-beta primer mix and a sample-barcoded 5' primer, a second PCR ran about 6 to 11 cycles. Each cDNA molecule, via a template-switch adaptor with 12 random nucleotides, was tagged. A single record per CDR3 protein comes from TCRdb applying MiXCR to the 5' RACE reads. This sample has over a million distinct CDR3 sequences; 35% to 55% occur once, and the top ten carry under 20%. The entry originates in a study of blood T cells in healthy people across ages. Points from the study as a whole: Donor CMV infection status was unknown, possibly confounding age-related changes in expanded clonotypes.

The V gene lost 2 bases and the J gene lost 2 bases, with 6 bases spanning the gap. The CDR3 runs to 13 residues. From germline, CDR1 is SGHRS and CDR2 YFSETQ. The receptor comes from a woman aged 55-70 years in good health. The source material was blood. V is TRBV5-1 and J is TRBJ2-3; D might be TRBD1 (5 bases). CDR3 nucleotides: TGCGCCAGCAGCTTACAGGCCACAGATACGCAGTATTTT. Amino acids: CASSLQATDTQYF.